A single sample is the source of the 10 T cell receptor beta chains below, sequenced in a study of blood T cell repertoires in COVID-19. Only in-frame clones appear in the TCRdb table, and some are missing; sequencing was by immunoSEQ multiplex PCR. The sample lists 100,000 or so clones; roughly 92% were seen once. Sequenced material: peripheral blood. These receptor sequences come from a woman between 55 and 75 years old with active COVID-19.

The CDR3 sequence: CASNRPLVGTDTQYF. In DNA form, the CDR3 reads TGTGCCAGCAACCGACCACTAGTCGGCACAGATACGCAGTATTTT. V gene TRBV11-2 combines with J gene TRBJ2-3; possibly TRBD2 for D (5 bases). CDR3 length equals 15 residues. The V gene's germline CDR1 is SGHAT and CDR2 FQNNGV. V shed 7 bases and J shed 1 base, with 15 bases lying between them.

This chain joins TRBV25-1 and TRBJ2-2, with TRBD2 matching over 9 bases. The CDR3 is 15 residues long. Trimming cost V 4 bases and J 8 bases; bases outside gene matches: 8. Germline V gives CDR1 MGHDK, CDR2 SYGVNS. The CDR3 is CASSGGLAGIGELFF. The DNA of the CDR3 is TGTGCCAGCAGTGGGGGCCTAGCGGGGATTGGGGAGCTGTTTTTT.

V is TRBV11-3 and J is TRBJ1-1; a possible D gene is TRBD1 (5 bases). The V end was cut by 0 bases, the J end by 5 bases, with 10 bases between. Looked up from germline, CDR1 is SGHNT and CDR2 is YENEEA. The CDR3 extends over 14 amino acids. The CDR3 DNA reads TGTGCCAGCAGCTTAGAATGGGGGGAGACTGAAGCTTTCTTT. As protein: CASSLEWGETEAFF.

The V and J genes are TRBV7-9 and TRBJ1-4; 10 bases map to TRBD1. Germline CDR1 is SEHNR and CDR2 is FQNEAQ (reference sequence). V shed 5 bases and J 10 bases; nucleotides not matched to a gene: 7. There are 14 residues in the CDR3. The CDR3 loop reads CASSIDRGQGKLFF. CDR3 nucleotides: TGTGCCAGCAGCATCGACAGGGGGCAGGGAAAACTGTTTTTT.

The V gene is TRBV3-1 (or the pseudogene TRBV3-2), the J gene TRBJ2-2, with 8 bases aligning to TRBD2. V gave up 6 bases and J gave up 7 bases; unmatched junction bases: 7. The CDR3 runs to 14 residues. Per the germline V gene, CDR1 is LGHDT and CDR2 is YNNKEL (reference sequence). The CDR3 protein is CASSSGARSGELFF. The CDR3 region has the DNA TGTGCCAGCAGTAGCGGGGCCCGGAGCGGGGAGCTGTTTTTT.

CDR3 nucleotides: TGTGCCAGCAGCGTAGGGAGGGATCGGGACGAGCAGTACTTC. Translation: CASSVGRDRDEQYF. The genes are TRBV9 and TRBJ2-7; perhaps TRBD2 as D (6 bases). V gave up 0 bases and J gave up 5 bases, with 12 bases separating them. The CDR3 covers 14 residues. Germline values: CDR1 SGDLS, CDR2 YYNGEE.

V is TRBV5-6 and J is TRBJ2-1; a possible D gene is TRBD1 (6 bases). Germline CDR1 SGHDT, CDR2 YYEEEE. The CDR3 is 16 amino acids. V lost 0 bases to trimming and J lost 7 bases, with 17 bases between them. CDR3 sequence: CASSLGQVLSRNEQFF. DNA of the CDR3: TGTGCCAGCAGCTTGGGACAGGTCCTCTCAAGGAATGAGCAGTTCTTC.

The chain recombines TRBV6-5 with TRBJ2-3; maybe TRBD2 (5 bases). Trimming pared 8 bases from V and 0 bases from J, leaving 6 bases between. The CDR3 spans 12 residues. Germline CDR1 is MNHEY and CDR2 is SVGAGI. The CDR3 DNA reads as TGTGCCAGCGGCGGGAGCACAGATACGCAGTATTTT. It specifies CASGGSTDTQYF.

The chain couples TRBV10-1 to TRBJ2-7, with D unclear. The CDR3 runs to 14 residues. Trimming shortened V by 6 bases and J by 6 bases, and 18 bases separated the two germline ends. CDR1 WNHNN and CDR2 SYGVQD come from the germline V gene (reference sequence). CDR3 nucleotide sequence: TGCGCCAGCAGCGCCGTGGGTTCGGGTGGCGAGCAGTACTTC. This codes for CASSAVGSGGEQYF.

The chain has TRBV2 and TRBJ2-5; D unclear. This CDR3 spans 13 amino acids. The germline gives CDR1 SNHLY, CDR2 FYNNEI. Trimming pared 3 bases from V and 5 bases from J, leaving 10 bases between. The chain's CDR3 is CASSENQKETQYF. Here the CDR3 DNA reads TGTGCCAGCAGTGAGAACCAGAAGGAGACCCAGTACTTC.